These 20 T cell receptor beta chains came from one sample sequenced in a study of PD-L1 blockade in urothelial cancer listed by TCRdb under 2017. Libraries were built with the immunoSEQ multiplex PCR assay. Entries here come from immuneACCESS through TCRdb and include only in-frame sequences with V and J called. Some clones fail to appear in such tables; in the studies checked, an unresolved V gene covers under half of the shortfall, and the cause of the remainder is unknown. For this sample there are roughly 50,000 clones; 70% to 90% appear just once. The ten top clones hold approximately 7.6% of the sample. The specimen comprised PBMCs, sampled around atezolizumab (anti-PD-L1) treatment. Receptors originate from a man aged 60-69 years with urothelial cancer.

Comment on this clone: One end of the junction varies from germline; a read error may be responsible. V and J are TRBV7-7 and TRBJ1-6; TRBD1 agrees at 8 bases. The CDR3 consists of 18 residues. In germline, CDR1 is SSHAT, CDR2 FNYEAQ (reference sequence). The CDR3 bases are TGTGCTAGCAGGACCCGGGACAGGAAGAGCTCCTATAATTCACCCCTCCACTTT. Amino acid sequence: CASRTRDRKSSYNSPLHF.

This clone appeared once. The genes are TRBV4-1 and TRBJ1-1, with D possibly TRBD1 on 6 matching bases. Trimming removed 0 bases at V and 0 bases at J, with 20 bases between. Germline assignment: CDR1 MGHRA and CDR2 YSYEKL. The CDR3 consists of 19 residues. Written as DNA, the CDR3 is TGCGCCAGCAGCCAAGATAGTCGGGACACGAGTTCCATGAACACTGAAGCTTTCTTT. This translates into CASSQDSRDTSSMNTEAFF.

V gene TRBV11-2 combines with J gene TRBJ2-1; 9 nucleotides agree with TRBD2. The CDR3 has 16 residues. Germline-derived CDR1 and CDR2 are SGHAT and FQNNGV. V trimming: 0 bases; J trimming: 9 bases; junction bases outside the gene matches: 9. The CDR3 protein is CASSLDRAGGGSEQFF. In DNA, the CDR3 is TGTGCCAGCAGCTTAGATCGAGCGGGGGGCGGGAGTGAGCAGTTCTTC.

The chain carries TRBV15 and TRBJ1-1; 7 bases align to TRBD1. Germline loops: CDR1 LNHNV, CDR2 YYDKDF (reference sequence). Trimming took 1 base from V and 7 from J; bases not matched to a gene: 6. The CDR3 runs to 14 residues. The CDR3 region has the DNA TGTGCCACCAGCAGAGGAGGGACAGCTGTTGAAGCTTTCTTT. Its protein is CATSRGGTAVEAFF.

The gene calls are TRBV19 and TRBJ1-1, with D possibly TRBD1 on 5 matching bases. The CDR3 consists of 14 residues. Looked up from germline, CDR1 is LNHDA and CDR2 is SQIVND (reference sequence). V lost 1 base to trimming and J lost 1 base, with 7 bases between them. This chain's CDR3 is CASSIGGANTEAFF. The DNA for the CDR3 is TGTGCCAGTAGTATAGGGGGCGCGAACACTGAAGCTTTCTTT.

The V call is TRBV28, the J call TRBJ2-3, with D possibly being TRBD1 (6 bases). The germline V and J ends were trimmed by 6 bases and 5 bases, with 18 bases remaining between them. From germline, CDR1 is MDHEN and CDR2 SYDVKM. This CDR3 region has 15 residues. CDR3 sequence reads: CASRKTGFGRDTQYF. For the CDR3, the DNA is TGTGCCAGCAGGAAAACAGGGTTCGGTCGAGATACGCAGTATTTT.

J is TRBJ1-1 and V is TRBV19, with TRBD1 matching 10 bases. Germline-derived CDR1 and CDR2 are LNHDA and SQIVND (reference sequence). Trimming at V came to 7 bases and at J to 6 bases, leaving 14 bases not matched to a gene. The CDR3 is 16 amino acids. CDR3 sequence reads: CASTPVDRGLKAEAFF. CDR3 sequence (DNA): TGTGCCAGTACCCCGGTTGACAGGGGGCTGAAGGCTGAAGCTTTCTTT.

The chain joins TRBV6-6 to TRBJ1-2; D gene unclear. This CDR3 comprises 13 residues. The germline V and J ends were trimmed by 4 bases and 5 bases, with 11 bases remaining between them. Germline CDR1 and CDR2: MNHNY and SVGAGI (reference sequence). The CDR3 coding sequence is TGTGCCAGCAGTTTCCTGGAGATATATGGCTACACCTTC. It encodes CASSFLEIYGYTF.

The chain combines TRBV5-1 with TRBJ2-7; 8 nucleotides match TRBD1. In germline, CDR1 is SGHRS, CDR2 YFSETQ. J lost 3 bases, V lost 7 bases, and 6 bases had no gene match. CDR3 length: 13 amino acids. CDR3 coding DNA: TGCGCCAGCGACAGGGGTGGTGTCTACGAGCAGTACTTC. This sequence encodes CASDRGGVYEQYF.

This clone occurred once. The V and J genes are TRBV6-5 and TRBJ2-1, with D possibly being TRBD2 (5 bases). The CDR3 is 14 residues long. Trimming removed 1 base from V and 9 bases from J, with 13 bases in between. Germline CDR1 is MNHEY and CDR2 is SVGAGI. CDR3 sequence reads: CASSYLATEGEQFF. The CDR3 DNA reads TGTGCCAGCAGTTACTTAGCTACAGAGGGTGAGCAGTTCTTC.

Of note for this clone: A junction end diverges from the germline sequence, so it may reflect a read error. This chain uses TRBV9 with TRBJ2-5; D is unclear. Per the germline V gene, CDR1 is SGDLS and CDR2 is YYNGEE. This CDR3 has 14 amino acids. CDR3 nucleotide sequence: TGTGCCAGCAACGTAGCCCCACGCGATGAGACCCAGTACTTC. It yields the protein CASNVAPRDETQYF.

The chain carries TRBV27 and TRBJ2-5; D might be TRBD1 (6 bases). The V end was cut by 5 bases, the J end by 2 bases, with 15 bases between. Per the germline V gene, CDR1 is MNHEY and CDR2 is SMNVEV (reference sequence). This CDR3 region has 15 residues. This chain's CDR3 is CASSPRLQGQETQYF. DNA for the CDR3: TGTGCCAGCAGTCCCCGACTACAGGGACAAGAGACCCAGTACTTC.

The chain joins TRBV5-6 to TRBJ2-7, with TRBD2 matching over 7 bases. Germline V gene data show CDR1 as SGHDT and CDR2 as YYEEEE. The junction had 7 bases not matched to a gene; V was cut back by 1 base and J by 0 bases. The CDR3 runs to 16 residues. The CDR3, as DNA: TGTGCCAGCAGCTTGTTACGCGGGGGATCCTCCTACGAGCAGTACTTC. It codes for CASSLLRGGSSYEQYF.

The chain employs TRBV7-8 and TRBJ1-1, with D hard to call. Between the trimmed V and J ends, which lost 0 bases and 4 bases, there was a span of 12 bases. This CDR3 region has 15 residues. Per the germline V gene, CDR1 is SGHVS and CDR2 is FQNEAQ. CDR3 sequence: CASSLAPGEGTEAFF. The CDR3 DNA is TGTGCCAGCAGCTTAGCGCCCGGGGAGGGCACTGAAGCTTTCTTT.

This clone showed up just once. V usage is TRBV28 and J usage is TRBJ2-5, with D hard to call. Per the germline V gene, CDR1 is MDHEN and CDR2 is SYDVKM. The CDR3 covers 13 residues. Trimming removed 5 bases from V and 5 bases from J, with 12 bases in between. The DNA for the CDR3 is TGTGCCAGCAGTCGAGGCCTCGGGGAGACCCAGTACTTC. Its protein product is CASSRGLGETQYF.

This clone was observed a few times. This chain connects TRBV19 to TRBJ2-7; 9 bases line up with TRBD1. This CDR3 spans 17 amino acids. V trimming: 1 base; J trimming: 1 base; junction bases outside the gene matches: 8. Per the germline V gene, CDR1 is LNHDA and CDR2 is SQIVND (reference sequence). CDR3 amino acids: CASSIAGDRAPSYEQYF. The DNA of the CDR3 is TGTGCCAGTAGTATAGCTGGGGACAGGGCCCCTTCCTACGAGCAGTACTTC.

The chain couples TRBV5-1 to TRBJ2-7; D might be TRBD2 (5 bases). The CDR3 contains 15 residues. V shed 0 bases and J shed 6 bases, with 16 bases lying between them. CDR1 SGHRS and CDR2 YFSETQ come from the germline V gene. The CDR3 is CASSLEGGGVSEQYF. CDR3 in DNA: TGCGCCAGCAGCTTGGAAGGAGGTGGAGTCTCCGAGCAGTACTTC.

This clone was recorded a few times. The chain recombines TRBV30 with TRBJ1-5; D is unresolved. Trimming removed 2 bases at V and 1 base at J, with 6 bases between. The CDR3 is 13 amino acids. Germline loops: CDR1 GTSNPN, CDR2 SVGIG (reference sequence). CDR3 loop: CAWSFQSNQPQHF. CDR3 bases: TGTGCCTGGAGTTTTCAGAGCAATCAGCCCCAGCATTTT.

The chain links TRBV11-3 to TRBJ2-7, with TRBD1 identical over 9 bases. J gave up 9 bases and V 5 bases, and 14 bases lay outside the gene matches. The CDR3 runs to 15 residues. The germline V gene has CDR1 SGHNT and CDR2 YENEEA. The CDR3 loop is CASSPEDRGALGQYF. CDR3 bases: TGTGCCAGCAGCCCAGAGGACAGGGGCGCACTCGGGCAGTACTTC.

This chain joins TRBV5-4 and TRBJ1-1; the D is unclear. CDR3 length equals 14 residues. Germline lookup yields CDR1 SGHNT and CDR2 YYREEE (reference sequence). Trimming shortened V by 0 bases and J by 1 base, and 7 bases separated the two germline ends. The CDR3 spells CASSLARRNTEAFF. As DNA, the CDR3 is TGTGCCAGCAGCTTGGCCCGGAGGAACACTGAAGCTTTCTTT.